This T cell receptor beta chain emerged from a study of graft-versus-host responses after intestinal transplantation (dated by TCRdb to the early 2020s). With regard to the full study: Recipients received multivisceral, liver-intestinal, or isolated intestinal transplants. All recipients received anti-thymocyte globulin induction followed by maintenance tacrolimus and steroids for around three years. After intestinal transplantation, graft-versus-host and host-versus-graft alloreactive T cell clones were followed in the graft, circulation and bone marrow using bulk TCR-beta CDR3 sequencing. To identify alloreactive clones, pre-transplant mixed lymphocyte reaction products were sequenced and compared with unstimulated pre-transplant donor and recipient T cells. Of the roughly 25 intestinal transplant recipients enrolled in the cohort, one of whom was a retransplant, a few patients without pretransplant specimens were excluded. Donor T cell macrochimerism was defined as a peak of at least 4% donor T cells among recipient peripheral blood mononuclear cells. Instead of going to the commercial service, samples from a few later patients were sequenced in-house on an Illumina MiSeq and processed with MiXCR. Paper-wide results and their limitations: The conclusions were limited by the relatively low number and heterogeneity of the intestinal transplant patients. Early after transplant, declines in HvG clones were associated with peak levels of circulating GvH clones. In the allografts of patients with donor T cell macrochimerism, GvH to HvG T cell clonal ratios were high. GvH clones were detected in recipient bone marrow, and some of these GvH clones were observed earlier in ileal mucosa or blood, consistent with an intestinal mucosal origin.

The method was the immunoSEQ multiplex PCR assay. High-throughput TCR-beta CDR3 sequencing of genomic DNA from most patients was performed by Adaptive Biotechnologies. The paper's data handling went like this. Adaptive's ImmunoSEQ software supplied the TCR sequencing data for 15 to 20 patients, while MiXCR and VDJtools were used to process a few other patients. CDR3 nucleotide sequences shared between donor and recipient were removed because the origin of such sequences could not be assigned. To be classed as alloreactive, a clone needed at least 2-fold expansion over unstimulated cells and a minimum CFSE-low frequency of 0.002% (template counts) or 0.001% (read counts). Clones were considered mappable if detected in sequenced pre-transplant spleen, lymph node, or MLR CFSE-low populations of the donor or recipient. Cumulative frequency of alloreactive clones was calculated as a percentage of all sequences weighted by copy number. TCRdb stores this immuneACCESS table with in-frame sequences only. Part of the clones is absent; in the studies checked, under half of the shortfall reflects unresolved V genes, and no reason is known for the rest. V and J calls and clone size come straight from that table; D and trimming were deduced from the DNA. This sample is represented by approximately 89,000 clones; 75% to 95% of them were singletons. About 15% of the sample is taken by the ten largest.

A word on this clone: Its antigen is unknown. No quality values exist for individual bases; no much larger clone is one base distant.

In the first month after transplant, blood samples were collected up to 4 times, and after that at least monthly when available. CDR1 SGHVS and CDR2 FQNEAQ were looked up in the germline V gene. From its cysteine to its phenylalanine, the CDR3 spans 14 amino acids. Solely the CDR3 DNA is kept, with 42 bases framed from the first base. V is pared back by 2 bases and J by 1 base, with 9 bases lying between the germline termini. This clonotype originated in a human patient who received an intestinal transplant, so some T cells may come from the graft donor. The chain is assembled from TRBV7-8 and TRBJ2-7; the D gene lacks a confident call. The sample in question was PBMCs, obtained roughly 450 days after intestinal transplant. The base sequence is TGTGCCAGCAGCTTAAGATCCACGTCCTACGAGCAGTACTTC. It translates as CASSLRSTSYEQYF.